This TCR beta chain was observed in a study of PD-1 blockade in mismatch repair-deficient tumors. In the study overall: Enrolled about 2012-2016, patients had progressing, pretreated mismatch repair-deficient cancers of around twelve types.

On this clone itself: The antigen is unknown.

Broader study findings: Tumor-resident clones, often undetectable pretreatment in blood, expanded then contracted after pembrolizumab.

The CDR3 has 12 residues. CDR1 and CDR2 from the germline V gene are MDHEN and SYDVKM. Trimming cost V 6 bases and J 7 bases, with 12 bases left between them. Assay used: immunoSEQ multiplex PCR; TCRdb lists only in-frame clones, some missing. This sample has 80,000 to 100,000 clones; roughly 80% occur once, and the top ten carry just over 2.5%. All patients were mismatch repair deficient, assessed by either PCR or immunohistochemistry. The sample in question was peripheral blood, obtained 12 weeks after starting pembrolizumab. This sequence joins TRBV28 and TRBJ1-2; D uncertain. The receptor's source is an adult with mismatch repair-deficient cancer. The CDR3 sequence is CASRGRKGGYTF. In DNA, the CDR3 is TGTGCCAGCAGAGGCAGGAAAGGTGGCTACACCTTC.